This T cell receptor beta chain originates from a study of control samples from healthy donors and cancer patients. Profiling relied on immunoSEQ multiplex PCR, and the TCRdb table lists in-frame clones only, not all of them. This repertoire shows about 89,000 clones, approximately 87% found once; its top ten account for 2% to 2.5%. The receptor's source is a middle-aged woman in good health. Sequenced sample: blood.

This CDR3 is CASSPVQGGTEAFF. In DNA form, the CDR3 reads TGCGCCAGCAGCCCTGTACAGGGGGGCACTGAAGCTTTCTTT. The rearrangement links TRBV5-1 to TRBJ1-1, with 8 bases identical to TRBD1. The V gene end was trimmed by 4 bases and the J gene end by 4 bases; junction bases not matched to a gene: 6. The germline V gene encodes CDR1 SGHRS and CDR2 YFSETQ. There are 14 residues in the CDR3.